Listed here are 15 T cell receptor beta chains from one sample, sequenced in a study of cytomegalovirus exposure and HLA in healthy donors. TCRdb's table, derived via immunoSEQ multiplex PCR, lists solely in-frame clones and lacks some. Seen here are 95,000 to 150,000 clones, more than 75% observed once, and the top ten hold nearly 6.5%. Sequenced input: PBMCs. These receptors were obtained from a woman between 18 and 29 years old in good health and CMV-seropositive.

This sequence joins TRBV2 and TRBJ1-2; unclear D gene. The germline V and J ends were trimmed by 2 bases and 2 bases, with 12 bases remaining between them. The CDR3 sequence is 15 residues long. Germline-derived CDR1 and CDR2 are SNHLY and FYNNEI. CDR3 sequence reads: CASSEIPTDNYGYTF. The CDR3 coding sequence is TGTGCCAGCAGTGAAATCCCAACAGACAACTATGGCTACACCTTC.

The CDR3 coding sequence is TGTGCCAGCAGATCGGACAGGGGGCCTGTGGGCAATCAGCCCCAGCATTTT. Translated: CASRSDRGPVGNQPQHF. The genes are TRBV27 and TRBJ1-5, with 11 bases lining up with TRBD1. Germline V CDR1 and CDR2: MNHEY, SMNVEV (reference sequence). This CDR3 has 17 amino acids. The V gene end was trimmed by 6 bases and the J gene end by 2 bases; junction bases not matched to a gene: 9.

The table lists this clone with a few counts. The chain's CDR3 is CATSGSGSLNTGELFF. In DNA form, the CDR3 reads TGTGCCACCAGCGGGAGCGGGAGCCTGAACACCGGGGAGCTGTTTTTT. J is TRBJ2-2 and V is TRBV15; 8 bases agree with TRBD2. Germline V gene sequence: CDR1 LNHNV, CDR2 YYDKDF (reference sequence). The CDR3 runs to 16 residues. With 5 bases clipped from V and 1 base from J, the junction kept 6 bases outside the gene matches.

The chain combines TRBV7-2 with TRBJ1-1; D possibly corresponds to TRBD1 (5 bases). The ends were cut back, 5 bases at V and 7 bases at J, with 17 bases in the middle. The CDR3 runs 14 residues. Germline CDR1 reads SGHTA; CDR2 reads FQGNSA. CDR3 DNA sequence: TGTGCCAGCAGCCCTCGATGGGGGGGGGTTGAAGCTTTCTTT. It encodes CASSPRWGGVEAFF.

This chain joins TRBV6-6 and TRBJ1-5, with a tentative D call TRBD1 (6 bases). This CDR3 spans 13 amino acids. Germline V gene lookup returns CDR1 MNHNY and CDR2 SVGAGI (reference sequence). The V and J ends lost 7 bases and 5 bases respectively, with 12 bases between them. The CDR3 sequence is CASTQGQYQPQHF. For the CDR3, the DNA is TGTGCCAGCACCCAAGGACAGTATCAGCCCCAGCATTTT.

This clone was picked up one time. This chain uses TRBV7-8 with TRBJ1-1; tentative D call: TRBD1 (6 bases). V was cut by 6 bases and J by 10 bases, with 24 bases left in between. The CDR3 totals 15 residues. Per germline, CDR1 SGHVS and CDR2 FQNEAQ. DNA for the CDR3: TGTGCCAGCAGGAAAGAAAGGGAAGGGCAGGGGATAGCTTTCTTT. This encodes CASRKEREGQGIAFF.

The chain combines TRBV5-1 with TRBJ1-1; D unclear. CDR1 and CDR2 from the germline V gene are SGHRS and YFSETQ. Trimming took off 0 bases at V and 0 bases at J, with 12 bases between the two ends. The CDR3 runs 16 residues. CDR3 DNA sequence: TGCGCCAGCAGCTTGGCCATGTCAAATCTGAACACTGAAGCTTTCTTT. Translation gives CASSLAMSNLNTEAFF.

This chain joins TRBV7-9 and TRBJ2-7, with TRBD2 matching over 11 bases. Germline V gene data show CDR1 as SEHNR and CDR2 as FQNEAQ (reference sequence). The CDR3 sequence is 15 residues long. With V trimmed by 0 bases and J by 4 bases, 2 bases remained unmatched. CDR3 in DNA: TGTGCCAGCAGCTTAGCGGGACTAGCGGATTACGAGCAGTACTTC. Protein product: CASSLAGLADYEQYF.

This clone was seen a few times. J is TRBJ1-5 and V is TRBV30; TRBD1 matches 8 bases. V shed 0 bases, J shed 4 bases, and the junction held 5 bases outside the gene matches. Germline assignment: CDR1 GTSNPN and CDR2 SVGIG (reference sequence). The CDR3 is made up of 15 amino acids. The CDR3 loop is CAWSVQGAWNQPQHF. In nucleotides, the CDR3 is TGTGCCTGGAGTGTGCAGGGGGCATGGAATCAGCCCCAGCATTTT.

The V call is TRBV27, the J call TRBJ2-1; no reliable D call. The germline gives CDR1 MNHEY, CDR2 SMNVEV (reference sequence). The CDR3 spans 16 residues. The V and J ends lost 6 bases and 0 bases respectively, with 15 bases between them. CDR3 residues: CASSPNKVSSYNEQFF. DNA of the CDR3: TGTGCCAGCAGCCCAAATAAAGTGAGCTCCTACAATGAGCAGTTCTTC.

This clone has more than one count but fewer than ten. The chain uses TRBV5-6 and TRBJ2-7, with TRBD1 matching over 7 bases. Germline trimming cut 3 bases from V and 4 bases from J; bases unmatched to any gene: 4. The CDR3 sequence is 13 residues long. From germline, CDR1 is SGHDT and CDR2 YYEEEE. CDR3 nucleotide sequence: TGTGCCAGCAGCTGGGACAGAGGGTACGAGCAGTACTTC. Translating gives CASSWDRGYEQYF.

The chain employs TRBV2 and TRBJ2-3; TRBD1 matches at 7 bases. This CDR3 spans 14 amino acids. V lost 4 bases to trimming and J lost 6 bases; unmatched junction nucleotides: 7. Germline CDR1 and CDR2: SNHLY and FYNNEI. The CDR3 region is CASSAGTALDTQYF. The DNA of the CDR3 is TGTGCCAGCAGTGCCGGGACAGCGCTGGATACGCAGTATTTT.

V and J are TRBV9 and TRBJ2-6; 9 bases are shared with TRBD1. The CDR3 consists of 18 residues. Germline-derived CDR1 and CDR2 are SGDLS and YYNGEE. V was clipped by 0 bases and J by 0 bases; unmatched bases: 4. The CDR3 reads CASSVVGQGRSGANVLTF. CDR3 nucleotide sequence: TGTGCCAGCAGCGTAGTAGGACAGGGGCGCTCTGGGGCCAACGTCCTGACTTTC.

The chain links TRBV2 to TRBJ1-4, with 9 bases aligning to TRBD1. The germline CDR1 and CDR2 sequences are SNHLY and FYNNEI. Unmatched junction bases numbered 5, after V lost 4 bases and J lost 5 bases. CDR3 length: 15 amino acids. CDR3 amino acids: CASSAQGAMNEKLFF. The CDR3 nucleotides are TGTGCCAGCAGTGCACAGGGGGCGATGAATGAAAAACTGTTTTTT.

The V gene is TRBV7-9, the J gene TRBJ1-4, with 8 positions matching TRBD1. The CDR3 totals 19 residues. The trim removed 6 bases at V and 4 bases at J, leaving 19 bases unmatched. CDR1 and CDR2 (germline): SEHNR, FQNEAQ (reference sequence). The CDR3 spells CASRPPDRGPGRGNEKLFF. CDR3 coding DNA: TGTGCCAGCAGACCACCCGACAGGGGCCCGGGTAGGGGTAATGAAAAACTGTTTTTT.